Listed below are T cell receptor beta chains from one sample, sequenced in a study of shared clonotypes between healthy human individuals. Data came from immunoSEQ multiplex PCR; TCRdb stores just in-frame clones and leaves some out. The repertoire consists of about 2.3 million clones, with under 95% occurring once and the leading ten covering around 0.38%. Sequencing was performed on naive CD4+ T cells from PBMCs. These receptors were obtained from a man between 18 and 29 years old in good health. Some clones in this sample may be carry-over from other donors' samples. Both conserved end residues are part of each CDR3. A D gene is named only where the DNA matches it firmly. The size of a clone is reported for some rows only, either as once, few or many, or as a class for expanded clones.

TRBJ2-3 TRBD2 - TRBV6-5 CASSTGRDTQYF TGTGCCAGCAGTACCGGGAGGGATACGCAGTATTTT
TRBJ2-4 TRBD1 - TRBV6-5 CASIDRQGAKNIQYF TGTGCCAGCATCGATCGACAGGGAGCCAAAAACATTCAGTACTTC
TRBJ1-6 - - TRBV9 CASSVEPRSNSPLHF TGTGCCAGCAGCGTAGAGCCCAGGAGTAATTCACCCCTCCACTTT
TRBJ1-1 TRBD1 - TRBV11-1 CASSLYRGKDTEAFF TGTGCCAGCAGCTTATACAGGGGGAAGGACACTGAAGCTTTCTTT
TRBJ2-1 - - TRBV11-3 CASSLEGVGIDEQFF TGTGCCAGCAGCTTAGAAGGGGTAGGGATCGATGAGCAGTTCTTC
TRBJ2-1 - - TRBV7-3 CASSSPILGGGLSYNEQFF TGTGCCAGCAGTTCGCCCATCCTGGGGGGAGGTCTATCCTACAATGAGCAGTTCTTC
TRBJ2-2 - - TRBV2 CASRVTEVGELFF TGTGCCAGCAGGGTTACCGAGGTGGGGGAGCTGTTTTTT
TRBJ2-7 - - TRBV7-2 CASSLGGIGYEQYF TGTGCCAGCAGCTTAGGGGGTATCGGCTACGAGCAGTACTTC
TRBJ2-2 - - TRBV5-1 CASSLIPTGELFF TGCGCCAGCAGCTTGATCCCCACCGGGGAGCTGTTTTTT
TRBJ2-2 TRBD2 - TRBV19 CAIETGTKNTGELFF TGTGCCATTGAAACCGGGACTAAAAACACCGGGGAGCTGTTTTTT
TRBJ2-3 - - TRBV27 CASSLGDPGTDTQYF TGTGCCAGCAGTTTGGGGGATCCGGGCACAGATACGCAGTATTTT
TRBJ1-2 - - TRBV5-1 CASTAAQGGYGYTF TGCGCCAGCACCGCGGCACAGGGAGGCTATGGCTACACCTTC
TRBJ2-2 - once TRBV12-5 CASGAPSTGNTGELFF TGTGCTAGTGGTGCCCCTTCGACAGGGAACACCGGGGAGCTGTTTTTT
TRBJ2-2 - - TRBV7-9 CASSPIGGGELFF TGTGCCAGCAGCCCAATCGGGGGAGGGGAGCTGTTTTTT
TRBJ2-7 TRBD1 once TRBV19 CASSNRFGTALGEQYF TGTGCCAGTAGTAACCGCTTTGGGACAGCCCTCGGGGAGCAGTACTTC
TRBJ1-2 - - TRBV7-9 CASSLEGSASTFYGYTF TGTGCCAGCAGCTTAGAGGGGTCAGCATCTACCTTCTATGGCTACACCTTC
TRBJ1-4 - - TRBV27 CASSSQELEKLFF TGTGCCAGCAGTTCGCAGGAGCTTGAAAAACTGTTTTTT